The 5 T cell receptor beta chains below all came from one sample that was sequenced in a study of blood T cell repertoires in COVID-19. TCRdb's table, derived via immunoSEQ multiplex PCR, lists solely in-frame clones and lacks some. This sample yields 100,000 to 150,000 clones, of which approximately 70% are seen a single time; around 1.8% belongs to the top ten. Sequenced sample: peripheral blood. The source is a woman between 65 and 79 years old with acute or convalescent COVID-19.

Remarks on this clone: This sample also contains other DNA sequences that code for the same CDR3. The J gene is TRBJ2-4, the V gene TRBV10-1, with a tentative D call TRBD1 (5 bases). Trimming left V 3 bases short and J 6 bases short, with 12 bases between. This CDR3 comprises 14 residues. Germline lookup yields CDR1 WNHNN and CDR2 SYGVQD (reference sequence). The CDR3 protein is CASSEGAQGNIQYF. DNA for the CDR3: TGCGCCAGCAGTGAAGGGGCCCAAGGAAACATTCAGTACTTC.

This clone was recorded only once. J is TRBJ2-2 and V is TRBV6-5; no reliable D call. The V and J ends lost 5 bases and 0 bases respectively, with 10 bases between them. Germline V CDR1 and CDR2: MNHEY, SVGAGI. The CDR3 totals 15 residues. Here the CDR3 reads CASSKRSANTGELFF. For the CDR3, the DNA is TGTGCCAGCAGTAAACGGTCCGCGAACACCGGGGAGCTGTTTTTT.

The CDR3 DNA reads as TGTGCCAGCAGCTTAAGGAGCCGCGGGGGGGCAGGAGAGACCCAGTACTTC. Its protein is CASSLRSRGGAGETQYF. The V call is TRBV11-3, the J call TRBJ2-5; 9 positions agree with TRBD2. Germline V gene data show CDR1 as SGHNT and CDR2 as YENEEA. V shed 2 bases and J 4 bases; nucleotides not matched to a gene: 11. The CDR3 is 17 residues long.

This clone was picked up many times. Written as DNA, the CDR3 is TGCGCCAGCAGCGCGCAGGGGACCGGGGAGCTGTTTTTT. Encoded protein: CASSAQGTGELFF. This chain connects TRBV5-1 to TRBJ2-2; a possible D gene is TRBD1 (6 bases). V was cut by 4 bases and J by 5 bases, with 9 bases left in between. CDR1 and CDR2 (germline): SGHRS, YFSETQ. The CDR3 runs 13 residues.

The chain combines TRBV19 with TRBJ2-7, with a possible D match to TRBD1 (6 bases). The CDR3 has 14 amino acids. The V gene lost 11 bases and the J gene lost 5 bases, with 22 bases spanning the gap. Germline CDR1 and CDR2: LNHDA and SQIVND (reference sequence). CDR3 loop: CAQRWAGDLNEQYF. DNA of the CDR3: TGTGCCCAGCGGTGGGCAGGGGATTTAAACGAGCAGTACTTC.